This T cell receptor beta chain was retrieved from a study of cytomegalovirus exposure and HLA in healthy donors. Study-wide points: A later analysis found TCR association rates differed by HLA locus, highest for DRB1 and lowest for HLA-C. The study carried out a later analysis of TCR beta sequences. It associated approximately 16,000 of them with specific HLA alleles at a false discovery rate of 0.05.

This clone has a single count. Its target is unknown. The PCR employed 60 Vbeta primers together with 13 Jbeta primers. This table comes from immunoSEQ multiplex PCR, and its TCRdb copy is limited to in-frame clones, with some not included. The sample has more than 80,000 clones, 71% seen once; the top ten hold roughly 2.8%. This clonotype was obtained from a female donor in good health and CMV-seronegative. The sequenced sample consisted of PBMCs.

The CDR3 DNA is TGTGCCAGCAGCCACAGGACAGGGTCGAACACCGGGGAGCTGTTTTTT. Its translation: CASSHRTGSNTGELFF. The chain couples TRBV5-6 to TRBJ2-2; 8 bases are a match to TRBD1. CDR3 length: 16 residues. J lost 0 bases, V lost 4 bases, and 5 bases had no gene match. Germline V gives CDR1 SGHDT, CDR2 YYEEEE.